The 22 T cell receptor beta chains in this list originate from one sample, sequenced in a study of identical twins. TCRdb independently ran MiXCR on the 5' RACE reads; one entry per CDR3 protein. The sample has over 200,000 distinct CDR3 sequences; roughly a tenth are singletons. The specimen was memory (CD45RO+) T cells sorted from blood. Every receptor here comes from a woman between 18 and 29 years old in good health.

V is TRBV20-1 and J is TRBJ2-7; 7 positions agree with TRBD2. The junction had 14 bases not matched to a gene; V was cut back by 6 bases and J by 6 bases. The CDR3 runs 14 residues. Germline-derived CDR1 and CDR2 are DFQATT and SNEGSKA (reference sequence). CDR3 coding DNA: TGCAGTGCCAGGGCTGGGCCCCAGCGGGGCGAGCAGTACTTC. Translating it yields CSARAGPQRGEQYF.

This clonotype was detected only a few times. J is TRBJ1-4 and V is TRBV25-1; 7 bases are shared with TRBD1. The ends lost 6 bases at V and 7 bases at J; junction bases unmatched: 11. The V gene's germline CDR1 is MGHDK and CDR2 SYGVNS. This CDR3 is built from 15 residues. CDR3 region: CASSGDRGQAEKLFF. In DNA, the CDR3 is TGTGCCAGCAGCGGAGATAGGGGGCAGGCTGAAAAACTGTTTTTT.

This clonotype was seen more than once but under ten times. V and J are TRBV25-1 and TRBJ1-4; 7 bases map to TRBD1. This CDR3 is 18 amino acids long. Germline lookup yields CDR1 MGHDK and CDR2 SYGVNS. V shed 1 base and J 2 bases; nucleotides not matched to a gene: 10. The CDR3 DNA is TGTGCCAGCAGTGAATTAGGCAGGGGGGCATCGACTAATGAAAAACTGTTTTTT. It codes for CASSELGRGASTNEKLFF.

There are a few counts of this clonotype. The chain employs TRBV30 and TRBJ2-5, with D possibly TRBD1 on 5 matching bases. The germline V gene encodes CDR1 GTSNPN and CDR2 SVGIG (reference sequence). Trimming removed 2 bases from V and 7 bases from J, with 14 bases in between. CDR3 length: 13 residues. CDR3 residues: CAWSQGLSVTQYF. In DNA form, the CDR3 reads TGTGCCTGGAGTCAGGGTCTTTCGGTGACCCAGTACTTC.

The V call is TRBV12-3 or TRBV12-4, the J call TRBJ2-7; unclear D gene. The V and J ends lost 3 bases and 1 base respectively, with 10 bases between them. The CDR3 spans 14 residues. The CDR3 DNA follows: TGTGCCAGCAGTTTGCGGCGAAATTCCTACGAGCAGTACTTC. This codes for CASSLRRNSYEQYF.

This chain uses TRBV14 with TRBJ2-5; a possible D gene is TRBD1 (5 bases). The CDR3 is 15 residues long. Germline CDR1 reads SGHDN; CDR2 reads FVKESK. V was trimmed by 1 base and J by 2 bases, leaving 11 bases between them. The CDR3: CASSQGIDRQETQYF. CDR3 nucleotide sequence: TGTGCCAGCAGCCAAGGTATTGACAGACAAGAGACCCAGTACTTC.

This clonotype occurred a few times. The V and J genes are TRBV7-6 and TRBJ1-4; 7 bases align to TRBD1. This CDR3 is built from 15 residues. Germline V gene lookup returns CDR1 SGHVS and CDR2 FNYEAQ. V lost 1 base, J lost 6 bases, and 5 bases stayed unmatched. CDR3 DNA sequence: TGTGCCAGCAGCTTAGATTCGAGGGGGCATGAAAAACTGTTTTTT. Amino acid sequence: CASSLDSRGHEKLFF.

CDR3 sequence: CASSFLAGGDNEQFF. As DNA, the CDR3 is TGCGCCAGCAGCTTTCTAGCGGGGGGTGACAATGAGCAGTTCTTC. This chain joins TRBV5-1 and TRBJ2-1, with 11 bases fitting TRBD2. The germline V gene encodes CDR1 SGHRS and CDR2 YFSETQ. The length of the CDR3 is 15 residues. After removal of 2 bases from V and 5 bases from J, the junction contained 3 bases not matched to a gene.

V gene TRBV4-2 combines with J gene TRBJ2-5; 9 bases line up with TRBD2. The V gene's germline CDR1 is LGHNA and CDR2 YNFKEQ. The CDR3 is made up of 17 amino acids. With 0 bases clipped from V and 1 base from J, the junction kept 6 bases outside the gene matches. The CDR3 nucleotides are TGTGCCAGCAGCCAAGACTACGCAGCGGGGGGCCAAGAGACCCAGTACTTC. The encoded protein is CASSQDYAAGGQETQYF.

V is TRBV20-1 and J is TRBJ2-3; the match to TRBD2 covers 8 bases. J lost 4 bases, V lost 5 bases, and 14 bases had no gene match. The CDR3 is made up of 16 amino acids. CDR1 DFQATT and CDR2 SNEGSKA come from the germline V gene (reference sequence). As DNA, the CDR3 is TGCAGTGCTCGTTCCTTCAGCGGGAGTATCTCAGATACGCAGTATTTT. It is translated as CSARSFSGSISDTQYF.

This clonotype has ten or more counts. The genes are TRBV11-2 and TRBJ2-7, with 12 nucleotides matching TRBD2. The CDR3 runs 16 residues. Germline CDR1 and CDR2: SGHAT and FQNNGV. After removal of 0 bases from V and 2 bases from J, the junction contained 2 bases not matched to a gene. CDR3 sequence reads: CASSLELAGGPYEQYF. CDR3 DNA: TGTGCCAGCAGCTTAGAGCTAGCGGGAGGGCCCTACGAGCAGTACTTC.

This chain links TRBV3-1 with TRBJ2-3; 9 bases align to TRBD1. The germline CDR1 and CDR2 sequences are LGHDT and YNNKEL (reference sequence). The CDR3 is 14 residues long. The CDR3 DNA follows: TGTGTAAGGAAGGGGACAGGGTTCGCAGATACGCAGTATTTT. It codes for CVRKGTGFADTQYF.

About this clonotype itself: The junction and the germline gene differ at one end; a read error may be behind it. The V gene is TRBV12-3 or TRBV12-4, the J gene TRBJ2-3; D might be TRBD2 (7 bases). The CDR3 has 13 residues. The CDR3 loop reads CASISAEGGGLSF. The CDR3 region has the DNA TGTGCCAGCATTTCGGCCGAAGGGGGAGGGCTTTCTTTT.

This clonotype was seen only a few times. This chain connects TRBV30 to TRBJ2-7; possible D gene TRBD2, 5 bases. The CDR3 has 13 amino acids. Germline CDR1 GTSNPN, CDR2 SVGIG (reference sequence). The V end lost 3 bases, the J end lost 7 bases, and 16 bases lay between the germline ends. The CDR3 DNA reads as TGTGCCTGGAGCGTAAGCGCTCGAGGGGAGCAGTACTTC. Translated, it gives CAWSVSARGEQYF.

The chain employs TRBV11-2 and TRBJ2-3; 14 bases are shared with TRBD2. The trim removed 3 bases at V and 2 bases at J, leaving 10 bases unmatched. Germline loops: CDR1 SGHAT, CDR2 FQNNGV. The CDR3 covers 19 residues. CDR3 DNA sequence: TGTGCCAGCAGCTTGAGGACGGGACTAGCGGGAGCATACACAGATACGCAGTATTTT. Residues: CASSLRTGLAGAYTDTQYF.

The V and J genes are TRBV3-1 and TRBJ2-7; 7 positions agree with TRBD1. This CDR3 has 14 residues. Trimming at V came to 6 bases and at J to 6 bases, leaving 11 bases not matched to a gene. CDR1 LGHDT and CDR2 YNNKEL come from the germline V gene (reference sequence). The CDR3 nucleotides are TGTGCCAGCAGGATTGGACAGGTTATCGGCGAGCAGTACTTC. Its protein product is CASRIGQVIGEQYF.

This chain's CDR3 is CSAPATSGRAGNEQFF. The DNA for the CDR3 is TGCAGTGCTCCAGCTACTAGCGGGAGGGCCGGGAATGAGCAGTTCTTC. The J gene is TRBJ2-1, the V gene TRBV20-1; TRBD2 agrees at 13 bases. The CDR3 is 16 residues long. Germline V gene data show CDR1 as DFQATT and CDR2 as SNEGSKA (reference sequence). V dropped 5 bases and J dropped 7; count of bases not matched to a gene: 11.

This clonotype was found a few times. The chain carries TRBV3-1 and TRBJ2-3; D unclear. The CDR3 has 13 residues. Germline CDR1 is LGHDT and CDR2 is YNNKEL (reference sequence). The V end was cut by 0 bases, the J end by 7 bases, with 8 bases between. For the CDR3, the DNA is TGTGCCAGCAGCCAAGATAGGATGTATACGCAGTATTTT. It encodes CASSQDRMYTQYF.

This clonotype has a count of ten or more. The rearrangement uses TRBV2 and TRBJ2-1, with a tentative D call TRBD2 (6 bases). The CDR3 totals 14 residues. Germline CDR1 and CDR2: SNHLY and FYNNEI. V lost 6 bases and J 4 bases, leaving 13 bases between the germline ends. The CDR3 nucleotides are TGTGCCAGCAGCCGGGACTCCGGGTACAATGAGCAGTTCTTC. Translating it yields CASSRDSGYNEQFF.

This clonotype was counted between two and nine times. The junction departs from the called germline gene at one end, perhaps through a read error. The rearrangement uses TRBV10-1 and TRBJ2-7, with 9 positions matching TRBD2. CDR1 is WNHNN, CDR2 SYGVQD, per germline (reference sequence). The CDR3 is made up of 12 amino acids. The CDR3 sequence is CASKRAGGPLNF. The CDR3 DNA reads as TGCGCCAGCAAAAGAGCGGGAGGCCCATTGAACTTC.

This clonotype was picked up a small number of times. This chain joins TRBV5-8 and TRBJ2-3, with D perhaps TRBD1 (6 bases). Germline CDR1 is SGHTS and CDR2 is YDEGEE. There are 14 residues in the CDR3. V lost 1 base and J 2 bases, leaving 8 bases between the germline ends. The CDR3 DNA reads TGTGCCAGCAGCTTGCGGGACACCACAGATACGCAGTATTTT. Encoded protein: CASSLRDTTDTQYF.

This clonotype has a count of ten or more. The V gene is TRBV29-1, the J gene TRBJ1-2, with a weak D call TRBD1 (5 bases). This CDR3 has 13 residues. V lost 2 bases and J lost 4, with 11 bases in between. Germline V CDR1 and CDR2: SQVTM, ANQGSEA. For the CDR3, the DNA is TGCAGCGTTGAACAAGAGGGGAGCTATGGCTACACCTTC. Its translation is CSVEQEGSYGYTF.